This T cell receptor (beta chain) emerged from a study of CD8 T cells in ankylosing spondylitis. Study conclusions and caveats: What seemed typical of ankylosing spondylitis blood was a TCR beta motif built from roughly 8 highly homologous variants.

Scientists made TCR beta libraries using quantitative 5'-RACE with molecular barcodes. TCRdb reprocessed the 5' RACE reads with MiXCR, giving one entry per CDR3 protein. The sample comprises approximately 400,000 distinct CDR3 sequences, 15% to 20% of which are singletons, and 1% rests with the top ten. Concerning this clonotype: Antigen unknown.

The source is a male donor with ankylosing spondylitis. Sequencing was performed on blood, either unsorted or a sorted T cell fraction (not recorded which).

As DNA, the CDR3 is TGTGCCAGCAGCCGTTATGATCGGACCGAGTATGGCTACACCTTC. Amino acids: CASSRYDRTEYGYTF. The chain uses TRBV5-6 and TRBJ1-2; D ambiguous. This CDR3 has 15 amino acids. The germline CDR1 and CDR2 sequences are SGHDT and YYEEEE. The V end lost 4 bases, the J end lost 5 bases, and 18 bases lay between the germline ends.